A selection of T cell receptor beta chains follows, all from one sample in a study of Graves' ophthalmopathy and Graves' hyperthyroidism. TCRdb itself ran the multiplex PCR reads through MiXCR, one entry per CDR3 protein. The sample includes about 150,000 distinct CDR3 sequences, more than 30% of them seen just once. The sequenced sample was peripheral blood. These receptors came from a woman aged 40 to 50 with Graves' ophthalmopathy. The CDR3 runs from the conserved cysteine through the conserved F or W. The D gene is left open where the match is weak. A clone size is listed for some rows: how often the clone was seen (once, few, many), or a class if it is expanded.

d_call	clone_size	v_call	j_call	cdr3_aa	cdr3_nt
TRBD1	NA	TRBV11-2	TRBJ2-7	CASRSGQGGTYEQYF	TGTGCCAGCAGGTCGGGACAGGGAGGTACCTACGAGCAGTACTTC
TRBD1	many	TRBV20-1	TRBJ1-1	CSASSSGGRIDTEAFF	TGCAGTGCTAGCTCTTCAGGGGGGAGAATTGACACTGAAGCTTTCTTT
NA	NA	TRBV6-5	TRBJ1-1	CASSYGDPNTEAFF	TGTGCCAGCAGTTACGGGGACCCGAACACTGAAGCTTTCTTT
NA	many	TRBV5-1	TRBJ1-6	CASRVVFGIYNSPLHF	TGCGCCAGCAGGGTGGTGTTCGGAATCTATAATTCACCCCTCCACTTT
TRBD1	NA	TRBV3-1	TRBJ1-2	CASTRQGAHGYTF	TGTGCCAGCACCCGACAGGGGGCCCATGGCTACACCTTC
NA	NA	TRBV12-3/TRBV12-4	TRBJ2-7	CASSTTRGLYEQYF	TGTGCCAGCAGCACGACTAGGGGACTCTACGAGCAGTACTTC
NA	NA	TRBV6-1	TRBJ1-2	CASRDVGGYTF	TGTGCCAGCAGGGACGTCGGGGGCTACACCTTC
TRBD1	many	TRBV4-2	TRBJ1-2	CASSQGRGTGGYTF	TGTGCCAGCAGCCAAGGGCGGGGGACAGGTGGCTACACCTTC
TRBD2	NA	TRBV28	TRBJ2-5	CASSLGAGGEETQYF	TGTGCCAGCAGTTTAGGGGCGGGAGGGGAGGAGACCCAGTACTTC
TRBD1	many	TRBV9	TRBJ1-2	CASSVTQGQGLYGYTF	TGTGCCAGCAGCGTAACCCAGGGACAGGGTCTCTATGGCTACACCTTC
TRBD1	NA	TRBV7-2	TRBJ1-2	CASSLATGLIGAGYTF	TGTGCCAGCAGCTTAGCGACAGGGTTGATAGGAGCTGGCTACACCTTC
NA	few	TRBV28	TRBJ2-7	CASSSSLGAAGEQYF	TGTGCCAGCAGTTCATCCCTGGGGGCCGCGGGGGAGCAGTACTTC
TRBD1	many	TRBV28	TRBJ2-7	CASTQGQSEQYF	TGTGCCAGCACCCAGGGACAGTCCGAGCAGTACTTC
NA	many	TRBV6-5	TRBJ1-5	CASQDQFNQPQHF	TGTGCCAGCCAGGACCAATTCAATCAGCCCCAGCATTTT
NA	many	TRBV13	TRBJ2-7	CASRRGLGSYEQYF	TGTGCCAGCAGGAGGGGACTGGGGTCCTACGAGCAGTACTTC
NA	NA	TRBV6-5	TRBJ2-5	CASSYSRQILKETQYF	TGTGCCAGCAGTTACTCGAGGCAGATTTTAAAAGAGACCCAGTACTTC
TRBD1	many	TRBV28	TRBJ1-2	CASSPGTGSGIAGYTF	TGTGCCAGCAGCCCCGGGACAGGGTCAGGGATTGCTGGCTACACCTTC
NA	NA	TRBV7-7	TRBJ2-5	CASSLNSRETQYF	TGTGCTAGCAGCTTAAACAGCCGAGAGACCCAGTACTTC
NA	many	TRBV27	TRBJ2-5	CASSSGSIQETQYF	TGTGCCAGCAGCTCAGGGAGTATTCAGGAGACCCAGTACTTC
NA	many	TRBV6-2/TRBV6-3	TRBJ1-1	CASSYPLSGGTEAFF	TGTGCCAGCAGTTACCCCCTCTCGGGGGGCACTGAAGCTTTCTTT
NA	few	TRBV6-5	TRBJ1-5	CASSYSGSNQPQHF	TGTGCCAGCAGTTACTCAGGTAGCAATCAGCCCCAGCATTTT
NA	NA	TRBV6-1	TRBJ1-2	CASSSGDGYTF	TGTGCCAGCAGTAGTGGAGATGGCTACACCTTC
NA	NA	TRBV12-3/TRBV12-4	TRBJ1-5	CASSLKGLTGNQPQHF	TGTGCCAGCAGTTTGAAGGGACTAACGGGCAATCAGCCCCAGCATTTT
TRBD1	many	TRBV29-1	TRBJ1-1	CSVTQGVGTEAFF	TGCAGCGTAACGCAGGGGGTTGGAACTGAAGCTTTCTTT
TRBD1	NA	TRBV7-9	TRBJ2-7	CASSPGQGQYEQYF	TGTGCCAGCAGCCCGGGACAGGGGCAATACGAGCAGTACTTC
NA	many	TRBV19	TRBJ1-3	CASTSDFSGNTIYF	TGTGCCAGTACCTCTGACTTCTCTGGAAACACCATATATTTT
TRBD1	NA	TRBV27	TRBJ2-7	CASSSEPGQSYEQYF	TGTGCCAGCAGTTCGGAACCGGGACAGTCCTACGAGCAGTACTTC
TRBD2	NA	TRBV5-1	TRBJ2-7	CASRRTSGYEQYF	TGCGCCAGCAGAAGGACTAGCGGTTACGAGCAGTACTTC
NA	many	TRBV11-3	TRBJ2-2	CASGNSRTGELFF	TGTGCCAGCGGTAATTCCAGAACCGGGGAGCTGTTTTTT
NA	few	TRBV5-1	TRBJ1-1	CASSPGTAEAFF	TGCGCCAGCAGCCCAGGGACGGCGGAAGCTTTCTTT
NA	many	TRBV6-4	TRBJ1-6	CASSRDGATNSPLHF	TGTGCCAGCTCCCGGGACGGAGCGACAAATTCACCCCTCCACTTT
NA	many	TRBV12-3/TRBV12-4	TRBJ1-6	CASSLGGSTSPLHF	TGTGCCAGCAGTTTAGGTGGCAGTACTTCACCCCTCCACTTT
NA	many	TRBV11-2	TRBJ2-7	CASSLERGARAYEQYF	TGTGCCAGCAGCTTAGAACGGGGGGCTAGGGCCTACGAGCAGTACTTC